This T cell receptor beta chain was sequenced for a study of blood T cell dynamics during melanoma immunotherapy. Study context: Standard first-line treatment here was pembrolizumab or nivolumab plus ipilimumab in metastatic melanoma.

CDR1 is LGHNA, CDR2 YSLEER, per germline. The CDR3 contains 15 residues. Trimming left V 0 bases short and J 9 bases short, with 17 bases between. Each bulk PBMC sample had roughly 0.35 ug DNA loaded. Profiled with immunoSEQ multiplex PCR; TCRdb holds only in-frame clones, not every one. Of approximately 17,000 clones in the sample, 70% to 90% were seen once. Time point reported: week 3, after first cycle of checkpoint inhibitor. Response was assessed by RECIST 1.1 at 12 weeks, except a couple of rapid progressors. No patient had earlier systemic cancer treatment, concurrent immunosuppressants, or another active cancer.

This sample comprised blood, obtained from a patient treated with checkpoint blockade. The rearrangement links TRBV4-3 to TRBJ2-5; TRBD1 might be the D (5 bases). The sequence was obtained from a human donor with melanoma. For the CDR3, the DNA is TGCGCCAGCAGCCAAGATGAGGAAGCCGGCAGGGCCCAGTACTTC. It encodes CASSQDEEAGRAQYF.